These 6 T cell receptor beta chains came from one sample sequenced in a study of beta chain features in type 1 diabetes. Expressed TCRB transcripts were sequenced, since all the RNA that had been isolated was reverse transcribed. Generated by immunoSEQ multiplex PCR, the TCRdb table keeps only in-frame clones and is missing some. The sample includes roughly 330,000 clones, 13% of them seen just once. No antigen has been assigned to these receptors. Study-wide results and limits: When Type 1 diabetes patients were examined, their TCRB CDR3s proved moderately but significantly shorter in all four CD4+ subsets.

Sequences were obtained from naive CD4+ T cells from blood. These receptors all stem from a woman aged 18-29 years with type 1 diabetes.

The genes are TRBV4-1 and TRBJ1-5; the match to TRBD1 covers 8 bases. The germline gives CDR1 MGHRA, CDR2 YSYEKL. The CDR3 totals 16 residues. Germline trimming cut 0 bases from V and 7 bases from J; bases unmatched to any gene: 8. Here the CDR3 DNA reads TGCGCCAGCAGCCAAGAGGGCAGGGGGCCGCGCCAGCCCCAGCATTTT. Amino acid sequence: CASSQEGRGPRQPQHF.

This clone was counted only a few times. As DNA, the CDR3 is TGTGCCAGCAGCGTACCGACAGGGGGCCCATACTCGCCCTACGAGCAGTACTTC. The encoded protein is CASSVPTGGPYSPYEQYF. The chain is built from TRBV9 and TRBJ2-7, with TRBD1 matching over 10 bases. Unmatched junction bases numbered 12, after V lost 1 base and J lost 2 bases. Per germline, CDR1 SGDLS and CDR2 YYNGEE. CDR3 length: 18 residues.

The V and J genes are TRBV21-1 and TRBJ2-1; the D call in the table, TRBD2, was not verified against the DNA. TRBV21-1 is flagged as a pseudogene. CDR3 length: 16 residues. DNA for the CDR3: TGTGCCAGCAGCAGGGCACTAGCGGGAGGGTACAATGAGCAGTTCTTC. Amino acids: CASSRALAGGYNEQFF.

This chain joins TRBV5-4 and TRBJ1-1; 9 positions agree with TRBD1. This CDR3 has 14 residues. Germline-derived CDR1 and CDR2 are SGHNT and YYREEE (reference sequence). Trimming removed 4 bases from V and 11 bases from J; junction bases left unmatched: 12. DNA of the CDR3: TGTGCCAGCAGCATCGACAGGGGGGCCGTAGGGGCTTTCTTT. This encodes CASSIDRGAVGAFF.

This clone appeared many times. The V and J genes are TRBV29-1 and TRBJ2-5; D possibly corresponds to TRBD2 (5 bases). The CDR3 runs to 12 residues. The V and J ends lost 3 bases and 5 bases respectively, with 10 bases between them. The germline V gene encodes CDR1 SQVTM and CDR2 ANQGSEA. The chain's CDR3 is CSVDRDRETQYF. CDR3 nucleotides: TGCAGCGTTGACCGGGATCGGGAGACCCAGTACTTC.

V gene TRBV19 combines with J gene TRBJ2-2; TRBD2 matches at 7 bases. Per germline, CDR1 LNHDA and CDR2 SQIVND (reference sequence). Unmatched junction bases numbered 11, after V lost 6 bases and J lost 4 bases. The CDR3 sequence is 16 residues long. The DNA for the CDR3 is TGTGCCAGTAGAGGGAGGGGAAGTCGAGGCACCGGGGAGCTGTTTTTT. Its protein is CASRGRGSRGTGELFF. Filled out from reference TRBV19 and TRBJ2-2, the complete variable domain reads DGGITQSPKYLFRKEGQNVTLSCEQNLNHDAMYWYRQDPGQGLRLIYYSQIVNDFQKGDIAEGYSVSREKKESFPLTVTSAQKNPTAFYLCASRGRGSRGTGELFFGEGSRLTVL.